The 22 T cell receptor beta chains below come from one sample, sequenced in a study of Ad26.COV2.S vaccination and SARS-CoV-2 variants (dated by TCRdb to the early 2020s). The label giving this sample's treatment or condition can be read as: 15 to 20 received Ad26.COV2.S at low or high dose, single or two shots; several received placebo; per-sample allocation not given. Repertoires of vaccine and placebo recipients were sequenced from samples collected on day 63 after the first injection. Receptor amplification or capture employed the immunoSEQ multiplex PCR assay. TCRdb took this table from immuneACCESS and kept in-frame rearrangements with V and J called. Such tables lack part of the clones; where checked against another copy, unresolved V genes explain under half of the gap, and the rest is unexplained. For this sample there are more than 300,000 clones; 88% appear just once. 6.4% of the sample is taken by the ten largest.

The sequencing used peripheral blood, collected in a trial of Ad26.COV2.S vaccine versus placebo. These receptors were collected from a person aged 18-65 years who received the Ad26.COV2.S COVID-19 vaccine or a placebo.

J is TRBJ1-2 and V is TRBV19, with D unclear. Trimming left V 1 base short and J 7 bases short, with 13 bases between. This CDR3 comprises 14 residues. Germline V CDR1 and CDR2: LNHDA, SQIVND (reference sequence). Here the CDR3 reads CASSIGVQGLGYTF. CDR3 sequence (DNA): TGTGCCAGTAGTATAGGGGTCCAAGGGCTTGGCTACACCTTC.

This clone was picked up one time. The chain recombines TRBV4-3 with TRBJ1-1; perhaps TRBD1 as D (6 bases). Per germline, CDR1 LGHNA and CDR2 YSLEER. The CDR3 is 14 amino acids. The V gene lost 4 bases and the J gene lost 6 bases, with 15 bases spanning the gap. CDR3 coding DNA: TGCGCCAGCAGCCGTCGAATCGGGACACCTGAAGCTTTCTTT. It translates to CASSRRIGTPEAFF.

The rearrangement joins TRBV28 to TRBJ1-5, with D uncertain. The V gene lost 5 bases and the J gene lost 5 bases, with 16 bases spanning the gap. This CDR3 is 15 amino acids long. From germline, CDR1 is MDHEN and CDR2 SYDVKM. The CDR3: CASSIRSSYDQPQHF. The CDR3 DNA reads TGTGCCAGCAGTATAAGGTCGTCATACGATCAGCCCCAGCATTTT.

The CDR3 protein is CASSMVGGTGAQDTQYF. The DNA for the CDR3 is TGTGCCAGCAGTATGGTGGGGGGAACAGGGGCACAAGATACGCAGTATTTT. V and J are TRBV11-2 and TRBJ2-3, with D possibly being TRBD1 (7 bases). This CDR3 has 17 amino acids. Trimming stripped 6 bases from V and 5 bases from J, with 24 bases between. Germline V lookup: CDR1 SGHAT, CDR2 FQNNGV.

This clone appeared a few times. The V gene is TRBV4-3, the J gene TRBJ1-5, with 10 nucleotides matching TRBD1. Germline V CDR1 and CDR2: LGHNA, YSLEER. V was clipped by 0 bases and J by 4 bases; unmatched bases: 3. This CDR3 contains 16 residues. CDR3 nucleotides: TGCGCCAGCAGCCAAGAGCCGGGACAGGGGAATCAGCCCCAGCATTTT. This gives the protein CASSQEPGQGNQPQHF.

This chain joins TRBV7-8 and TRBJ1-5; no clear D. Germline-derived CDR1 and CDR2 are SGHVS and FQNEAQ. Trimming removed 4 bases from V and 0 bases from J, with 4 bases in between. This CDR3 has 13 residues. The CDR3 region is CASSSASNQPQHF. CDR3 DNA sequence: TGTGCCAGCAGCTCGGCTAGCAATCAGCCCCAGCATTTT.

V usage is TRBV5-1 and J usage is TRBJ2-2; possibly TRBD1 or TRBD2 for D (5 bases each). CDR3 length: 16 residues. V dropped 2 bases and J dropped 6 bases, with 17 bases sitting between them. Germline CDR1 and CDR2: SGHRS and YFSETQ. CDR3 region: CASSFTGSEGPGELFF. The CDR3 DNA sequence: TGCGCCAGCAGCTTTACAGGTTCCGAGGGGCCCGGGGAGCTGTTTTTT. Drawing the rest from reference TRBV5-1 and TRBJ2-2, the complete variable domain is KAGVTQTPRYLIKTRGQQVTLSCSPISGHRSVSWYQQTPGQGLQFLFEYFSETQRNKGNFPGRFSGRQFSNSRSEMNVSTLELGDSALYLCASSFTGSEGPGELFFGEGSRLTVL.

The V and J genes are TRBV19 and TRBJ1-2, with 11 bases that match TRBD1. The CDR3 runs 13 residues. The V segment lost 7 bases and the J segment 7 bases; nucleotides outside the gene matches: 5. Germline-derived CDR1 and CDR2 are LNHDA and SQIVND (reference sequence). The CDR3 is CASTGQGASGYTF. Written as DNA, the CDR3 is TGTGCCAGTACCGGACAGGGGGCGTCTGGCTACACCTTC.

In DNA form, the CDR3 reads TGTGCCAGCAGCTTAAGTCGTTGGGCGGGGGGCACAGATACGCAGTATTTT. Translation: CASSLSRWAGGTDTQYF. This chain uses TRBV7-6 with TRBJ2-3; 7 nucleotides align to TRBD2. This CDR3 spans 17 amino acids. Germline loops: CDR1 SGHVS, CDR2 FNYEAQ. The V gene end was trimmed by 2 bases and the J gene end by 1 base; junction bases not matched to a gene: 9.

The chain combines TRBV5-4 with TRBJ1-2, with 7 bases fitting TRBD1. The CDR3 totals 14 residues. Unmatched junction bases numbered 5, after V lost 1 base and J lost 5 bases. Germline-derived CDR1 and CDR2 are SGHNT and YYREEE (reference sequence). The CDR3 protein is CASSLLQGNYGYTF. The CDR3 DNA reads as TGTGCCAGCAGCTTGTTACAGGGGAATTATGGCTACACCTTC.

This rearrangement joins TRBV3-1 (or the pseudogene TRBV3-2) to TRBJ1-5; D possibly corresponds to TRBD1 (6 bases). CDR3 length equals 15 residues. Germline loops: CDR1 LGHDT, CDR2 YNNKEL (reference sequence). V was cut by 1 base and J by 4 bases, with 11 bases left in between. Here the CDR3 DNA reads TGTGCCAGCAGCCAAGGGGGGGGGCGGAATCAGCCCCAGCATTTT. It encodes CASSQGGGRNQPQHF.

V and J are TRBV9 and TRBJ2-3; 11 bases map to TRBD2. The germline CDR1 and CDR2 sequences are SGDLS and YYNGEE. With 2 bases clipped from V and 1 base from J, the junction kept 0 bases outside the gene matches. The CDR3 is 15 amino acids. The CDR3 loop reads CASSVSGGGTDTQYF. The CDR3 nucleotides read TGTGCCAGCAGCGTTAGCGGGGGGGGCACAGATACGCAGTATTTT.

This clone was counted a few times. This chain uses TRBV14 with TRBJ1-2, with D maybe TRBD1 (5 bases). Germline lookup yields CDR1 SGHDN and CDR2 FVKESK. There are 14 residues in the CDR3. V gave up 7 bases and J gave up 0 bases, with 12 bases separating them. Here the CDR3 reads CASTPTASNYGYTF. CDR3 DNA sequence: TGTGCCAGCACCCCGACAGCCTCTAACTATGGCTACACCTTC.

The genes are TRBV5-5 and TRBJ1-5, with D possibly matching TRBD1 (5 bases). Per the germline V gene, CDR1 is SGHKS and CDR2 is YYEKEE (reference sequence). The V end lost 3 bases, the J end lost 4 bases, and 11 bases lay between the germline ends. This CDR3 contains 14 residues. Written as DNA, the CDR3 is TGTGCCAGCAGCTCCCGGACAACTAATCAGCCCCAGCATTTT. This codes for CASSSRTTNQPQHF.

The J gene is TRBJ2-7, the V gene TRBV5-1; TRBD2 is a possible D gene (6 bases). The CDR3 extends over 14 amino acids. V dropped 0 bases and J dropped 0 bases, with 7 bases sitting between them. The germline gives CDR1 SGHRS, CDR2 YFSETQ. CDR3 amino acids: CASSLVADSYEQYF. CDR3 DNA: TGCGCCAGCAGCTTGGTAGCGGACTCCTACGAGCAGTACTTC.

In its sample, this clone was seen once. This sequence joins TRBV25-1 and TRBJ1-3; D is unclear. There are 18 residues in the CDR3. V was cut by 0 bases and J by 0 bases, with 15 bases left in between. Germline V gene data show CDR1 as MGHDK and CDR2 as SYGVNS. The CDR3 reads CASSEYHQALSSGNTIYF. The CDR3 DNA sequence: TGTGCCAGCAGTGAATATCACCAGGCTTTGTCCTCTGGAAACACCATATATTTT.

The CDR3 region is CASSLVSGINYEQYF. The CDR3 DNA reads TGTGCCAGCAGTTTGGTATCGGGGATAAACTACGAGCAGTACTTC. J is TRBJ2-7 and V is TRBV27; TRBD2 is a possible D gene (5 bases). V was cut by 3 bases and J by 3 bases, with 15 bases left in between. The CDR3 consists of 15 residues. Germline assignment: CDR1 MNHEY and CDR2 SMNVEV (reference sequence).

This clone has just one count. The gene calls are TRBV7-9 and TRBJ1-1, with D possibly TRBD1 on 5 matching bases. Germline loops: CDR1 SEHNR, CDR2 FQNEAQ (reference sequence). The CDR3 is made up of 13 amino acids. Trimming pared 6 bases from V and 2 bases from J, leaving 10 bases between. The CDR3 bases are TGTGCCAGCAGGGAGACAGTTAACACTGAAGCTTTCTTT. Protein sequence: CASRETVNTEAFF. The full variable domain, with the rest looked up from reference TRBV7-9 and TRBJ1-1, is DTGVSQNPRHKITKRGQNVTFRCDPISEHNRLYWYRQTLGQGPEFLTYFQNEAQLEKSRLLSDRFSAERPKGSFSTLEIQRTEQGDSAMYLCASRETVNTEAFFGQGTRLTVV.

The V call is TRBV12-3 or TRBV12-4, the J call TRBJ1-1; no definite D call. CDR3 length equals 13 residues. V lost 2 bases to trimming and J lost 6 bases, with 10 bases between them. The CDR3 spells CASSLSGSPEAFF. For the CDR3, the DNA is TGTGCCAGCAGTTTAAGCGGGAGCCCTGAAGCTTTCTTT.

The chain recombines TRBV7-3 with TRBJ1-6, with D possibly matching TRBD1 (6 bases). This CDR3 region has 15 residues. V was shortened by 5 bases and J by 9 bases, with 17 bases between the two germline ends. Germline lookup yields CDR1 SGHTA and CDR2 FQGTGA. In DNA, the CDR3 is TGTGCCAGCAGCCTAGTTGGGGGGGCTGGTTCACCCCTCCACTTT. The encoded protein is CASSLVGGAGSPLHF.

The rearrangement links TRBV7-2 to TRBJ2-7; no clear D. The ends were cut back, 1 base at V and 2 bases at J, with 9 bases in the middle. The CDR3 covers 14 residues. From germline, CDR1 is SGHTA and CDR2 FQGNSA. The CDR3 DNA reads as TGTGCCAGCAGCTTAGGTGGCAATGCCTACGAGCAGTACTTC. This sequence encodes CASSLGGNAYEQYF.

This clone occurred once. The V gene is TRBV4-3, the J gene TRBJ2-2; tentatively, D is TRBD1 or TRBD2 (5 bases each). Germline V CDR1 and CDR2: LGHNA, YSLEER. This CDR3 contains 17 residues. V was cut by 7 bases and J by 1 base, with 19 bases left in between. The CDR3 reads CASTASVGTLNTGELFF. CDR3 DNA: TGCGCCAGCACCGCTTCGGTGGGGACGTTGAACACCGGGGAGCTGTTTTTT.